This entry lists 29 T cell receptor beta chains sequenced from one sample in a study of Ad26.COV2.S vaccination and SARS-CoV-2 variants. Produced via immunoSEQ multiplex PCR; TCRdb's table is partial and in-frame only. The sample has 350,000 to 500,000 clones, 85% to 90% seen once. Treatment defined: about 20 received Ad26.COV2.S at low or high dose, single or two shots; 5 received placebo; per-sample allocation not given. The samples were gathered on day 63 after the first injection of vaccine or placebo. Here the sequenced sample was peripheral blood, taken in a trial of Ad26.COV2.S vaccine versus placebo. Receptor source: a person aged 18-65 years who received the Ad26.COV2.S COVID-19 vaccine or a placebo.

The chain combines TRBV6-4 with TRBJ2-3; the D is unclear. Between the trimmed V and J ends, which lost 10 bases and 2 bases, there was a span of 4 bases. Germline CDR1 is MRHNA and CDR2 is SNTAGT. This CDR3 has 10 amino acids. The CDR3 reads CATTTDTQYF. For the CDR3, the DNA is TGTGCCACCACCACAGATACGCAGTATTTT.

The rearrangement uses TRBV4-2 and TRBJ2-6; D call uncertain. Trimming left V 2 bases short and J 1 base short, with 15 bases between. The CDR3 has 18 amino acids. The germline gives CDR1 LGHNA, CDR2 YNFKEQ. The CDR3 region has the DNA TGTGCCAGCAGCCAAACGAACGGACGCCAATCTGGGGCCAACGTCCTGACTTTC. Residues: CASSQTNGRQSGANVLTF.

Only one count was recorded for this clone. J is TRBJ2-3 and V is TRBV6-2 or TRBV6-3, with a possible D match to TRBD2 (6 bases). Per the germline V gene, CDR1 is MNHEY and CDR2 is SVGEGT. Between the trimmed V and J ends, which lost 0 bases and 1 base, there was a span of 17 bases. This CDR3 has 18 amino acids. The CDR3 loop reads CASSYSTRLVGGTDTQYF. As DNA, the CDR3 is TGTGCCAGCAGTTACTCAACCCGACTAGTGGGTGGCACAGATACGCAGTATTTT.

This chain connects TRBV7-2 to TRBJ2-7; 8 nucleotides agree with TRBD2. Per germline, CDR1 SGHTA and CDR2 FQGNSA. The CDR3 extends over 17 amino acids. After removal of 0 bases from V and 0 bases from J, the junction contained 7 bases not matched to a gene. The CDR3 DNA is TGTGCCAGCAGCTTAGCGTTCAGCGGGGGCAGCTCCTACGAGCAGTACTTC. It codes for CASSLAFSGGSSYEQYF.

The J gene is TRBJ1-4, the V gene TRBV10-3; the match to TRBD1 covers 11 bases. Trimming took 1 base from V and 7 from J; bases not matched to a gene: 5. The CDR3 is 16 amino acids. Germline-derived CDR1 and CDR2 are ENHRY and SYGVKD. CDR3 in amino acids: CAISEFGTGGSEKLFF. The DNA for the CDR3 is TGTGCCATCAGTGAGTTTGGGACAGGGGGATCTGAAAAACTGTTTTTT.

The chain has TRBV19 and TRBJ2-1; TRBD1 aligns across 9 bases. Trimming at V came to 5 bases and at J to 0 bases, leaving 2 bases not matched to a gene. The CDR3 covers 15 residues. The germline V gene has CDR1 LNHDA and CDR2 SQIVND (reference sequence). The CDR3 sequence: CASSVGQGSYNEQFF. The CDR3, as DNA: TGTGCCAGTAGTGTGGGACAGGGCTCCTACAATGAGCAGTTCTTC.

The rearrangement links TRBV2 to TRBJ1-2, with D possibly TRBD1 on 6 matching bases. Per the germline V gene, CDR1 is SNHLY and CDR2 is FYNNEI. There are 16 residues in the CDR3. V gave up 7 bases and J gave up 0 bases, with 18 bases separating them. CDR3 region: CASTRQDRLANYGYTF. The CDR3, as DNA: TGTGCCAGCACTAGACAGGACAGACTAGCTAACTATGGCTACACCTTC.

CDR3 in DNA: TGTGCCAGCAGCTTAGAAGGGACGACCGGGAACAGTGGGGTCATTCGTGGTTACTATGGCTACACCTTC. Residues: CASSLEGTTGNSGVIRGYYGYTF. This chain links TRBV11-3 with TRBJ1-2; maybe TRBD1 (5 bases). Trimming took off 0 bases at V and 3 bases at J, with 35 bases between the two ends. Per germline, CDR1 SGHNT and CDR2 YENEEA. The length of the CDR3 is 23 residues.

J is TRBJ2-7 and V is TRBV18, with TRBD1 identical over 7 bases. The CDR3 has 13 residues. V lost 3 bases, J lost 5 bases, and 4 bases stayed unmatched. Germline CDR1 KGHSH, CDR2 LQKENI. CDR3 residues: CASSPTGMNEQYF. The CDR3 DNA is TGTGCCAGCTCACCGACAGGGATGAACGAGCAGTACTTC.

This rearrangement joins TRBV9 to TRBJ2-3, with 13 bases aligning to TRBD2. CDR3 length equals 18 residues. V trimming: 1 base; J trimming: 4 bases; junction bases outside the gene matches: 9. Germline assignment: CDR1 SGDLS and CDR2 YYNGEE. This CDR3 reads CASSVSTSGGAPADTQYF. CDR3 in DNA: TGTGCCAGCAGCGTATCTACTAGCGGGGGGGCACCGGCAGATACGCAGTATTTT. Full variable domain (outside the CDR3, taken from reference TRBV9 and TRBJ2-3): DSGVTQTPKHLITATGQRVTLRCSPRSGDLSVYWYQQSLDQGLQFLIQYYNGEERAKGNILERFSAQQFPDLHSELNLSSLELGDSALYFCASSVSTSGGAPADTQYFGPGTRLTVL.

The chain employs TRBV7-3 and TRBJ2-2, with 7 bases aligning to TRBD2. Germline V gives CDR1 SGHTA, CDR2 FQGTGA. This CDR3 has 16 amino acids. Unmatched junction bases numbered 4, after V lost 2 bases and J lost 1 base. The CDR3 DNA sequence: TGTGCCAGCAGCTTACAAAGCGGGATGAACACCGGGGAGCTGTTTTTT. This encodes CASSLQSGMNTGELFF.

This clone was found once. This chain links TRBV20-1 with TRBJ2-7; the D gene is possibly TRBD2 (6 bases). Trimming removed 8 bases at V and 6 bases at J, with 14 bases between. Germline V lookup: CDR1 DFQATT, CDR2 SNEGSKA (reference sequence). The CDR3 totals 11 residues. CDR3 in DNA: TGCAGTCCAGGGACTTTTCGCGAGCAGTACTTC. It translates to CSPGTFREQYF.

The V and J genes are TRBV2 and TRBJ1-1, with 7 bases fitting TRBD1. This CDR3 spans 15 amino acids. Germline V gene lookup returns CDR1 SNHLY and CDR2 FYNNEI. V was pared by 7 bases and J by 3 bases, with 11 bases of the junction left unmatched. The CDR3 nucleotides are TGTGCCAGCATTGGGTCTGGGGACAGATACACTGAAGCTTTCTTT. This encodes CASIGSGDRYTEAFF.

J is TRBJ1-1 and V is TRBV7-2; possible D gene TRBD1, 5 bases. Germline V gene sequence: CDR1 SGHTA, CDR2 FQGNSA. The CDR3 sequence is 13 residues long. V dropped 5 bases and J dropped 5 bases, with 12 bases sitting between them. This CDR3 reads CASSDQGYTEAFF. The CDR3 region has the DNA TGTGCCAGCAGCGACCAGGGTTATACTGAAGCTTTCTTT.

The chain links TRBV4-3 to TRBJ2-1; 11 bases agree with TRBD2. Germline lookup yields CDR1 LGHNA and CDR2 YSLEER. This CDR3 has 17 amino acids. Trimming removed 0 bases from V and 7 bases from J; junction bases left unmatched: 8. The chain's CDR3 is CASSQDSVLAGGNEQFF. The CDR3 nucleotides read TGCGCCAGCAGCCAAGATTCTGTCCTAGCGGGAGGTAATGAGCAGTTCTTC.

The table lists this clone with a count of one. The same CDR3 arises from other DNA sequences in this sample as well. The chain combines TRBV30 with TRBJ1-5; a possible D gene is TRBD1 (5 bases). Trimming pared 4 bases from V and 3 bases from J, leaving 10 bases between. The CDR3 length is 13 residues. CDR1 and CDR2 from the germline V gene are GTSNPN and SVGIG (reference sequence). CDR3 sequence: CAWTTGLNQPQHF. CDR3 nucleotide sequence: TGTGCCTGGACCACGGGACTCAATCAGCCCCAGCATTTT.

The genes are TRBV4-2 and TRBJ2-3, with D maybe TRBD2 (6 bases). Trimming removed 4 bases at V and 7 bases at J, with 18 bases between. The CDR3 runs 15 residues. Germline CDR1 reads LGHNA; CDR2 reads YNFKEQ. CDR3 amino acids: CASSLSRGSGYTQYF. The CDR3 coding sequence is TGTGCCAGCAGCCTCTCGAGAGGTAGCGGTTATACGCAGTATTTT.

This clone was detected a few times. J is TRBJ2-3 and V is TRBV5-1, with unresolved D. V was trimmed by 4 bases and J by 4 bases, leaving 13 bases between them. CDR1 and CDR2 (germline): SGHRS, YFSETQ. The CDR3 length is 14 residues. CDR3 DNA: TGCGCCAGCAGCCTGTCTCCCTCCCCAGATACGCAGTATTTT. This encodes CASSLSPSPDTQYF. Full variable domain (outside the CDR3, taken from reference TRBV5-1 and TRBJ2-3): KAGVTQTPRYLIKTRGQQVTLSCSPISGHRSVSWYQQTPGQGLQFLFEYFSETQRNKGNFPGRFSGRQFSNSRSEMNVSTLELGDSALYLCASSLSPSPDTQYFGPGTRLTVL.

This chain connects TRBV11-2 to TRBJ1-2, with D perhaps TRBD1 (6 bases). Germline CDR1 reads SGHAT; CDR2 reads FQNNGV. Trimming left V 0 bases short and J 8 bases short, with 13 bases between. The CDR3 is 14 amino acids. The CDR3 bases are TGTGCCAGCAGCTTAGATTTGGGGGCGTGGGGCTACACCTTC. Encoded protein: CASSLDLGAWGYTF.

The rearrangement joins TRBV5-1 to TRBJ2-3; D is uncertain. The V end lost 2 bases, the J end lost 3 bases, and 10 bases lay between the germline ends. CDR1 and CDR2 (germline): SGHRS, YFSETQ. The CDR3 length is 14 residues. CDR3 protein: CASSFPLSTDTQYF. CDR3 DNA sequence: TGCGCCAGCAGCTTCCCCCTTAGTACAGATACGCAGTATTTT.

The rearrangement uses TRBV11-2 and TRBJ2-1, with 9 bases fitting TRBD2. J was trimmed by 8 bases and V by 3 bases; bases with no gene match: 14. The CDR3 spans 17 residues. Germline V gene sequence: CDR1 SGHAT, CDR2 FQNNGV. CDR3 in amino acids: CASSFSLRGGFIDEQFF. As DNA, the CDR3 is TGTGCCAGCAGCTTCTCTTTGCGGGGGGGCTTTATCGATGAGCAGTTCTTC.

The chain's CDR3 is CASSYAQGPPNEKLFF. In nucleotides, the CDR3 is TGTGCCAGCAGTTATGCACAGGGTCCTCCTAATGAAAAACTGTTTTTT. The chain combines TRBV6-5 with TRBJ1-4; weak D call: TRBD1 (6 bases). The V and J ends lost 3 bases and 3 bases respectively, with 14 bases between them. This CDR3 is 16 amino acids long. CDR1 MNHEY and CDR2 SVGAGI come from the germline V gene.

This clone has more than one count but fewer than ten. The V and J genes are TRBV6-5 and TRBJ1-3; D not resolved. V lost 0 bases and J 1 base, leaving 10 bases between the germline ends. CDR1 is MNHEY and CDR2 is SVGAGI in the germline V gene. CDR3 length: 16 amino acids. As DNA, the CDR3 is TGTGCCAGCAGTTACTCCCCCACCGCTTCTGGAAACACCATATATTTT. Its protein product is CASSYSPTASGNTIYF.

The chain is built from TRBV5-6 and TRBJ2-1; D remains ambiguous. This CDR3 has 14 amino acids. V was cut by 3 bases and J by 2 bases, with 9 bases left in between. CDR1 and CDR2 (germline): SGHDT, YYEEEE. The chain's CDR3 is CASSWLGAYNEQFF. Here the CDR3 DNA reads TGTGCCAGCAGCTGGCTTGGGGCCTACAATGAGCAGTTCTTC.

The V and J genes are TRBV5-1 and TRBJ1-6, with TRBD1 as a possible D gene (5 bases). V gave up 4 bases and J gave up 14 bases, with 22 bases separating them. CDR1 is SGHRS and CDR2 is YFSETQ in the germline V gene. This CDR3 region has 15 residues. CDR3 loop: CASSAAGQPSGSLHF. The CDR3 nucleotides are TGCGCCAGCAGCGCGGCGGGGCAGCCCTCAGGGTCCCTCCACTTT.

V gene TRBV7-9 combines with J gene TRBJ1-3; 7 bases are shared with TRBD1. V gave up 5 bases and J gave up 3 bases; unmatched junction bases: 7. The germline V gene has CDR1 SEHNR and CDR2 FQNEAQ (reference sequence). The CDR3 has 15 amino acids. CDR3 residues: CASSPQGTLGNTIYF. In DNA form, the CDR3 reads TGTGCCAGCAGCCCACAGGGGACTCTTGGAAACACCATATATTTT.

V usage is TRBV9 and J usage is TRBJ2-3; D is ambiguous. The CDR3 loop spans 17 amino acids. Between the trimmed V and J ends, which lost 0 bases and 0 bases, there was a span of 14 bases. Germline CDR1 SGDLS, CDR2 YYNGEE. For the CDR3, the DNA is TGTGCCAGCAGCGTAGGTTCGAGGAGTTCTAGCACAGATACGCAGTATTTT. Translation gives CASSVGSRSSSTDTQYF.

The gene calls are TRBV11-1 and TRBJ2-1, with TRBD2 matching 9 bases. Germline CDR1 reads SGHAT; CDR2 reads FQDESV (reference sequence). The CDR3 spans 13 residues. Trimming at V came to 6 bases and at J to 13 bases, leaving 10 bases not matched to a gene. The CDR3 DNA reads TGTGCCAGCAGGCCACCTAGCGGGACGAACCAGTTCTTC. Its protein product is CASRPPSGTNQFF. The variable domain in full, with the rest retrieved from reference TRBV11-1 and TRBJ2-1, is EAEVAQSPRYKITEKSQAVAFWCDPISGHATLYWYRQILGQGPELLVQFQDESVVDDSQLPKDRFSAERLKGVDSTLKIQPAELGDSAMYLCASRPPSGTNQFFGPGTRLTVL.

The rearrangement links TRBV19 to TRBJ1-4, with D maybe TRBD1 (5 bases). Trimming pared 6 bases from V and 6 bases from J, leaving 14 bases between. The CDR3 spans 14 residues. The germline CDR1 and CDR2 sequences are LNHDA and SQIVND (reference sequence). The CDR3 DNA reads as TGTGCCAGTAGGATACCGGGGGGGGATGAAAAACTGTTTTTT. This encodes CASRIPGGDEKLFF.